The rows below give T cell receptor beta chains drawn from one sample of a study of a mutant IDH1 vaccine in newly diagnosed glioma. These receptors have no identified antigens. Profiling relied on immunoSEQ multiplex PCR, and the TCRdb table lists in-frame clones only, not all of them. The profile shows tens of thousands of clones, roughly 91% of them singletons. This specimen consisted of PBMCs, obtained from a glioma patient whose treatment included an IDH1 peptide vaccine. The receptors were gathered from a woman in her forties or fifties with glioma. Both conserved end residues are part of each CDR3. Fields, in order: D gene, clone size, J gene, V gene, CDR3 DNA, CDR3 protein. D genes are given only for firm matches. Not every row has a clone size; where given, it reads once, few, many or a size class.

D: -
size: once
J: TRBJ2-2
V: TRBV14
DNA: TGTGCCAGCAGCCTAGGGACCGGCCCGGGCACCGGGGAGCTGTTTTTT
CDR3: CASSLGTGPGTGELFF

D: -
size: -
J: TRBJ2-7
V: TRBV19
DNA: TGTGCCAGTAGTATGGGTTTGGGGAGGGAGCAGTACTTC
CDR3: CASSMGLGREQYF

D: TRBD1
size: -
J: TRBJ2-1
V: TRBV11-2
DNA: TGTGCCAGCGCCCATCCGGACAGGGCCTACAATGAGCAGTTCTTC
CDR3: CASAHPDRAYNEQFF

D: -
size: -
J: TRBJ2-7
V: TRBV7-6
DNA: TGTGCCAGCAGCCATGACCGTAGAAGCTCCTACGAGCAGTACTTC
CDR3: CASSHDRRSSYEQYF

D: TRBD1
size: few
J: TRBJ1-1
V: TRBV6-4
DNA: TGTGCCAGCAGTGCAACAGGGGGCACTGAAGCTTTCTTT
CDR3: CASSATGGTEAFF

D: -
size: -
J: TRBJ2-5
V: TRBV6-5
DNA: TGTGCCAGCAGTGTTTACTGGATGGAAGAAGAGACCCAGTACTTC
CDR3: CASSVYWMEEETQYF

D: -
size: -
J: TRBJ2-5
V: TRBV5-1
DNA: TGCGCCAGCAGCTCTTCAACCCCGGACCGGGGGACCCAGTACTTC
CDR3: CASSSSTPDRGTQYF

D: -
size: -
J: TRBJ2-3
V: TRBV10-3
DNA: TGTGCCATCAGGGGCGGGGCTAGCGGCACAGATACGCAGTATTTT
CDR3: CAIRGGASGTDTQYF

D: -
size: -
J: TRBJ1-1
V: TRBV28
DNA: TGTGCCAGCAGTCCCGGTGAGGCTTGGAACACTGAAGCTTTCTTT
CDR3: CASSPGEAWNTEAFF

D: -
size: -
J: TRBJ2-2
V: TRBV5-1
DNA: TGCGCCAGCAGCTTTGGCCGATATCAGAACACCGGGGAGCTGTTTTTT
CDR3: CASSFGRYQNTGELFF

D: TRBD1
size: -
J: TRBJ2-7
V: TRBV25-1
DNA: TGTGCCAGCAGTGAATGGGGGACAGGGGGTTACGAGCAGTACTTC
CDR3: CASSEWGTGGYEQYF

D: -
size: -
J: TRBJ2-5
V: TRBV5-6
DNA: TGTGCCAGCAGCTTGTGGGGGCGCGGAGAGACCCAGTACTTC
CDR3: CASSLWGRGETQYF

D: -
size: -
J: TRBJ2-7
V: TRBV19
DNA: TGTGCCAGTAGTATATGGTTTAGGGGATCCTACGAGCAGTACTTC
CDR3: CASSIWFRGSYEQYF

D: -
size: -
J: TRBJ1-5
V: TRBV7-8
DNA: TGTGCCAGCAGCTTAGACCAGGGTAAAGCCCAGCATTTT
CDR3: CASSLDQGKAQHF

D: TRBD2
size: -
J: TRBJ2-5
V: TRBV7-7
DNA: TGTGCTAGCAGCTTAGCGGGGGCTGGCCAAGAGACCCAGTACTTC
CDR3: CASSLAGAGQETQYF

D: -
size: once
J: TRBJ2-2
V: TRBV30
DNA: TGTGCCTGTCCCTTGATGGGGGCCGGGGAGCTGTTTTTT
CDR3: CACPLMGAGELFF

D: -
size: -
J: TRBJ1-1
V: TRBV28
DNA: TGTGCCAGCAGTTTGGGCAGGCGCGACACTGAAGCTTTCTTT
CDR3: CASSLGRRDTEAFF

D: TRBD2
size: -
J: TRBJ2-5
V: TRBV4-2
DNA: TGTGCCAGCAGCCCACTAGCGGGAATCCAAGAGACCCAGTACTTC
CDR3: CASSPLAGIQETQYF

D: -
size: once
J: TRBJ2-1
V: TRBV19
DNA: TGTGCCAGCAGACAGCCCCCGGGGAATGAGCAGTTCTTC
CDR3: CASRQPPGNEQFF

D: -
size: -
J: TRBJ2-3
V: TRBV11-2
DNA: TGTGCCAGCAGCTTAGTTTGGGCGCAGTATTTT
CDR3: CASSLVWAQYF

D: TRBD2
size: -
J: TRBJ2-5
V: TRBV6-1
DNA: TGTGCCAGCAGTGAAGTAACTAGCGCGCAAGAGACCCAGTACTTC
CDR3: CASSEVTSAQETQYF

D: -
size: once
J: TRBJ2-7
V: TRBV28
DNA: TGTGCCAGCAGTTTATATAGCGGACTCTCCTACGAGCAGTACTTC
CDR3: CASSLYSGLSYEQYF

D: TRBD1
size: -
J: TRBJ1-2
V: TRBV28
DNA: TGTGCCAGCACTAGCCCCTCGGACAGGTTTTCCTATGGCTACACCTTC
CDR3: CASTSPSDRFSYGYTF

D: TRBD2
size: -
J: TRBJ2-3
V: TRBV25-1
DNA: TGTGCCAGCAGCCCAGCGGGAGCGACCACAGATACGCAGTATTTT
CDR3: CASSPAGATTDTQYF

D: TRBD1
size: -
J: TRBJ2-7
V: TRBV7-9
DNA: TGTGCCAGCAGCTTAGGGACAGGCTTGGAAGAGCAGTACTTC
CDR3: CASSLGTGLEEQYF

D: -
size: -
J: TRBJ1-3
V: TRBV27
DNA: TGTGCCAGCCGTAAGGTGGGGGCTGGAAACACCATATATTTT
CDR3: CASRKVGAGNTIYF

D: TRBD2
size: -
J: TRBJ2-1
V: TRBV6-4
DNA: TGTGCCAGCAGCCCAGGACTAGCAGCTTCCTACAATGAGCAGTTCTTC
CDR3: CASSPGLAASYNEQFF

D: TRBD2
size: -
J: TRBJ2-3
V: TRBV2
DNA: TGTGCCAGCAGTGTAGCGGGAGGGCCTGTTACGCAGTATTTT
CDR3: CASSVAGGPVTQYF

D: TRBD1
size: -
J: TRBJ1-1
V: TRBV6-5
DNA: TGTGCCAGCAGTTACTCCGGGACAGGGGGAACTGAAGCTTTCTTT
CDR3: CASSYSGTGGTEAFF

D: -
size: -
J: TRBJ2-2
V: TRBV19
DNA: TGTGCCAGTAGTTCCCCGGGACTTAACACCGGGGAGCTGTTTTTT
CDR3: CASSSPGLNTGELFF

D: TRBD1
size: -
J: TRBJ2-2
V: TRBV29-1
DNA: TGCAGCGTTGATGTCGGACAGGTTTACACCGGGGAGCTGTTTTTT
CDR3: CSVDVGQVYTGELFF

D: TRBD2
size: many
J: TRBJ2-5
V: TRBV6-5
DNA: TGTGCCAGCAGTTACTCCGGGACTAGCGGGAGCGAGACCCAGTACTTC
CDR3: CASSYSGTSGSETQYF

D: -
size: -
J: TRBJ2-1
V: TRBV5-5
DNA: TGTGCCAGCAGCTTGGCCGGGACGGTAGCAATTAAAGTCTACGAGCAGTTCTTC
CDR3: CASSLAGTVAIKVYEQFF

D: -
size: -
J: TRBJ2-7
V: TRBV6-1
DNA: TGTGCCAGCAGACTTGGGACCTCTTACTACGAGCAGTACTTC
CDR3: CASRLGTSYYEQYF

D: -
size: -
J: TRBJ1-4
V: TRBV28
DNA: TGTGCCAGCAGTTTCACGGCGGAGGAAAAACTGTTTTTT
CDR3: CASSFTAEEKLFF

D: -
size: -
J: TRBJ2-7
V: TRBV6-8
DNA: TGTGCCAGCAGGAGTTTCTCCTACGAGCAGTACTTC
CDR3: CASRSFSYEQYF

D: TRBD2
size: -
J: TRBJ2-7
V: TRBV5-1
DNA: TGCGCCAGCAGCTTGGCCGGACTAGCGGGTTCCTACGAGCAGTACTTC
CDR3: CASSLAGLAGSYEQYF

D: -
size: -
J: TRBJ2-4
V: TRBV6-1
DNA: TGTGCCAGCAGTGAAGGGTACATTCAGTACTTC
CDR3: CASSEGYIQYF

D: TRBD1
size: -
J: TRBJ1-4
V: TRBV7-8
DNA: TGTGCCAGCAGCTTAGCCGGGACAGGGTGGCGTGGAGAAAAACTGTTTTTT
CDR3: CASSLAGTGWRGEKLFF

D: -
size: -
J: TRBJ2-5
V: TRBV14
DNA: TGTGCCAGCAGCCAAGGAGAGTATTTGCGAGAGACCCAGTACTTC
CDR3: CASSQGEYLRETQYF

D: -
size: -
J: TRBJ2-2
V: TRBV28
DNA: TGTGCCAGCAGTTCCAACGCTATAGCCGGGGAGCTGTTTTTT
CDR3: CASSSNAIAGELFF

D: -
size: -
J: TRBJ1-5
V: TRBV27
DNA: TGTGCCAGCTCCCCAGGGCGCAATCAGCCCCAGCATTTT
CDR3: CASSPGRNQPQHF

D: -
size: -
J: TRBJ1-5
V: TRBV2
DNA: TGTGCCAGCAAAGAATGGGGTAGCAATCAGCCCCAGCATTTT
CDR3: CASKEWGSNQPQHF

D: -
size: -
J: TRBJ2-2
V: TRBV18
DNA: TGTGCCAGCTCATCCCCGGGACAAGGCGGGGAGCTGTTTTTT
CDR3: CASSSPGQGGELFF

D: TRBD1
size: -
J: TRBJ2-1
V: TRBV5-1
DNA: TGCGCCAGCAGCTGGGACAGGGGGTATGAGCAGTTCTTC
CDR3: CASSWDRGYEQFF

D: -
size: -
J: TRBJ1-1
V: TRBV4-2
DNA: TGTGCCAGCAGCCAAGTAGATGGTTACACTGAAGCTTTCTTT
CDR3: CASSQVDGYTEAFF

D: TRBD1
size: -
J: TRBJ1-3
V: TRBV6-1
DNA: TGTGCCAGCAGTGAAGGGACAGGGTTCGGAAACACCATATATTTT
CDR3: CASSEGTGFGNTIYF

D: TRBD1
size: -
J: TRBJ2-7
V: TRBV5-4
DNA: TGTGCCAGCAGCCCCCGGGACAGCTCCTACGAGCAGTACTTC
CDR3: CASSPRDSSYEQYF

D: TRBD1
size: -
J: TRBJ2-7
V: TRBV19
DNA: TGTGCCAGTAGTTCCCCGACAGGGGGCGACGAGCAGTACTTC
CDR3: CASSSPTGGDEQYF

D: -
size: -
J: TRBJ1-2
V: TRBV30
DNA: TGTGCCTGGAGTGTACTAGGCAGCACGAGTGGCTACACCTTC
CDR3: CAWSVLGSTSGYTF

D: TRBD2
size: -
J: TRBJ2-3
V: TRBV9
DNA: TGTGCCAGCAGCGAGAACCCGGGACTAGGAACAGATACGCAGTATTTT
CDR3: CASSENPGLGTDTQYF

D: -
size: -
J: TRBJ2-1
V: TRBV29-1
DNA: TGCAGCGTCGCCGGTCCCCAGGGGGGCGGCTATGAGCAGTTCTTC
CDR3: CSVAGPQGGGYEQFF